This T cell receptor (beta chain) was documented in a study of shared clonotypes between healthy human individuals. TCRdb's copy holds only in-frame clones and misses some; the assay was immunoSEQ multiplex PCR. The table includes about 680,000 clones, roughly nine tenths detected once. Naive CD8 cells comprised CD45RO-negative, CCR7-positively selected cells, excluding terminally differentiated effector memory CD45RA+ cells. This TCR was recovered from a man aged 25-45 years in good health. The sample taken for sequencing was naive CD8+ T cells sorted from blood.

The CDR3 coding sequence is TGTGCCAGCAGCTTTGCGCTTTTCAGCAATCAGCCCCAGCATTTT. It specifies CASSFALFSNQPQHF. The V gene is TRBV12-1, the J gene TRBJ1-5. TRBV12-1 is designated a pseudogene. CDR3 length: 15 residues.